A single T cell receptor beta chain is shown here with its context. Its target is not known. There are 14 residues in the CDR3. Germline V gene lookup returns CDR1 SQVTM and CDR2 ANQGSEA. Trimming at V came to 2 bases and at J to 5 bases, leaving 7 bases not matched to a gene. Profiling relied on immunoSEQ multiplex PCR, and the TCRdb table lists in-frame clones only, not all of them. The profile covers around 47,000 clones, with 75% to 85% appearing a single time and about 4% taken by the ten largest. These data belong to a study of OX40 agonist ivuxolimab in advanced cancers. Overall study results and limits: Among expanded peripheral T cells, antigen specificity went undetermined.

This chain links TRBV29-1 with TRBJ2-5; 8 nucleotides match TRBD2. The sequencing here drew on CD4+ or CD8+ T cells sorted from blood, taken in a trial of the OX40 agonist ivuxolimab. The receptor comes from an adult with an advanced solid tumor such as melanoma, head and neck, liver or kidney cancer. The CDR3 region has the DNA TGCAGCGTTGAATCTTCGGGAGGGCTGGAGACCCAGTACTTC. Its protein is CSVESSGGLETQYF.